This is a list of T cell receptor beta chains from one sample in a study of blood T cell repertoires in COVID-19. Some clones are missing from TCRdb's copy, which holds only in-frame ones; the method was immunoSEQ multiplex PCR. The sample shows approximately 200,000 clones, about 91% of them seen only once. The sample consisted of PBMCs or T cells enriched from blood (not recorded which). These receptors came from a man younger than 35 with acute COVID-19. CDR3s include the opening cysteine and the closing phenylalanine or tryptophan. Each record gives: V gene, J gene, clone size, D gene, CDR3 protein, CDR3 DNA. The D gene is left open where the match is weak. Clone size is not always given. Where it is, it says once, few, many or a class for expanded clones.

V: TRBV7-9; J: TRBJ1-1; size: .; D: TRBD1; CDR3: CASSYTTGGADTEAFF; DNA: TGTGCCAGCAGCTACACTACAGGGGGCGCGGACACTGAAGCTTTCTTT
V: TRBV19; J: TRBJ2-1; size: once; D: TRBD1; CDR3: CASSIVGGASYNEQFF; DNA: TGTGCCAGTAGTATAGTAGGGGGCGCCTCCTACAATGAGCAGTTCTTC
V: TRBV6-5; J: TRBJ1-5; size: .; D: TRBD1; CDR3: CASSPQGMGRLPQHF; DNA: TGTGCCAGCAGTCCACAGGGGATGGGTAGGTTACCCCAGCATTTT
V: TRBV5-1; J: TRBJ2-7; size: .; D: TRBD1; CDR3: CASSLGDRYEQYF; DNA: TGCGCCAGCAGCTTAGGGGACAGATACGAGCAGTACTTC
V: TRBV15; J: TRBJ2-1; size: .; D: TRBD2; CDR3: CATSPFSAGVQSEQFF; DNA: TGTGCCACCAGCCCCTTTTCGGCGGGGGTGCAGAGTGAGCAGTTCTTC
V: TRBV4-1; J: TRBJ1-1; size: few; D: .; CDR3: CASSQGRITGLTEAFF; DNA: TGCGCCAGCAGCCAAGGGCGGATAACAGGGCTCACTGAAGCTTTCTTT
V: TRBV19; J: TRBJ2-5; size: .; D: TRBD1; CDR3: CASSRDRGQETQYF; DNA: TGTGCCAGTAGTCGCGACAGGGGTCAAGAGACCCAGTACTTC
V: TRBV6-1; J: TRBJ2-3; size: .; D: TRBD2; CDR3: CASSLVLASTDTQYF; DNA: TGTGCCAGCAGCCTCGTACTAGCGAGCACAGATACGCAGTATTTT
V: TRBV30; J: TRBJ2-7; size: .; D: .; CDR3: CAWSVGDSSYEQYF; DNA: TGTGCCTGGAGTGTAGGAGACTCCTCCTACGAGCAGTACTTC
V: TRBV21-1; J: TRBJ2-3; size: .; D: .; CDR3: CASSIFRGIGTDTQYF; DNA: TGTGCCAGCAGCATATTTCGGGGTATCGGCACAGATACGCAGTATTTT
V: TRBV19; J: TRBJ2-7; size: .; D: .; CDR3: CASSSSMYSDYEQYF; DNA: TGTGCCAGTAGCTCTTCGATGTATAGCGACTACGAGCAGTACTTC
V: TRBV5-4; J: TRBJ2-7; size: .; D: TRBD2; CDR3: CASSAREAYEQYF; DNA: TGTGCCAGCAGCGCCCGGGAGGCCTACGAGCAGTACTTC
V: TRBV2; J: TRBJ1-5; size: once; D: TRBD1; CDR3: CASSEARGRNQPQHF; DNA: TGTGCCAGCAGTGAAGCGAGGGGGCGCAATCAGCCCCAGCATTTT
V: TRBV5-4; J: TRBJ1-1; size: many; D: .; CDR3: CASSLDRPTEAFF; DNA: TGTGCCAGCAGCTTGGACAGGCCCACTGAAGCTTTCTTT
V: TRBV14; J: TRBJ2-7; size: .; D: TRBD2; CDR3: CASNRLAGEYEQYF; DNA: TGTGCCAGCAACCGACTAGCGGGAGAATACGAGCAGTACTTC
V: TRBV27; J: TRBJ1-1; size: .; D: .; CDR3: CASSLMGSGEAFF; DNA: TGTGCCAGCAGTTTAATGGGGTCGGGAGAAGCTTTCTTT